These 25 T cell receptor beta chains were all obtained from the same sample, sequenced in a study of blood T cell repertoires in COVID-19 (TCRdb year 2020). Libraries were prepared through the immunoSEQ multiplex PCR assay. TCRdb carries this immuneACCESS record with in-frame sequences only. Its versions omit some clonotypes, under half of them owing to an unresolved V gene in the studies checked, with the rest unexplained. The sample table holds 200,000 to 300,000 clones, of which around 88% were seen once. The top ten hold around 4% of the sample. The specimen was PBMCs or T cells enriched from blood (not recorded which). The receptors here all came from a woman aged 25 to 39 who had recovered from COVID-19.

The gene calls are TRBV21-1 and TRBJ2-1; TRBD1 reflects the table's D call only, with no check against the DNA. TRBV21-1 is reported as a pseudogene. The CDR3 totals 16 residues. The CDR3 sequence is CASSKACQGPYSEQFF. DNA for the CDR3: TGTGCCAGCAGCAAAGCTTGCCAGGGTCCCTACAGTGAGCAGTTCTTC.

This clone was found once. J is TRBJ2-1 and V is TRBV5-1; tentatively, D is TRBD2 (6 bases). V was pared by 0 bases and J by 9 bases, with 19 bases between. Germline V gene sequence: CDR1 SGHRS, CDR2 YFSETQ. There are 16 residues in the CDR3. The CDR3 region has the DNA TGCGCCAGCAGCTTGGCTGGGACTTTAGGAGAGGGTGAGCAGTTCTTC. Its protein is CASSLAGTLGEGEQFF.

This sequence joins TRBV19 and TRBJ2-7; a possible D gene is TRBD2 (5 bases). V shed 3 bases and J shed 1 base, with 13 bases lying between them. The CDR3 extends over 15 amino acids. Germline V gene data show CDR1 as LNHDA and CDR2 as SQIVND (reference sequence). The DNA for the CDR3 is TGTGCCAGTAGTATTTTATCGGGAAGGTCCTACGAGCAGTACTTC. It yields the protein CASSILSGRSYEQYF.

The chain uses TRBV20-1 and TRBJ1-1; no reliable D call. CDR3 length: 13 residues. The V end lost 3 bases, the J end lost 5 bases, and 13 bases lay between the germline ends. CDR1 DFQATT and CDR2 SNEGSKA come from the germline V gene (reference sequence). The CDR3 is CSASFGEGTEAFF. Written as DNA, the CDR3 is TGCAGTGCTAGTTTTGGGGAGGGAACTGAAGCTTTCTTT.

J is TRBJ1-5 and V is TRBV6-4, with TRBD1 as a possible D gene (5 bases). The CDR3 runs to 15 residues. V was trimmed by 5 bases and J by 2 bases, leaving 13 bases between them. CDR1 MRHNA and CDR2 SNTAGT come from the germline V gene. CDR3 protein: CASSPDSWGNQPQHF. The CDR3 bases are TGTGCCAGCAGTCCCGACAGTTGGGGCAATCAGCCCCAGCATTTT.

This rearrangement joins TRBV4-1 to TRBJ1-2, with D perhaps TRBD1 (6 bases). CDR1 is MGHRA, CDR2 YSYEKL, per germline. V lost 1 base, J lost 8 bases, and 23 bases lay in between. The CDR3 is 17 residues long. CDR3 sequence: CASSQVWENRETGGYTF. The CDR3 nucleotides read TGCGCCAGCAGCCAAGTTTGGGAGAACAGGGAAACGGGCGGCTACACCTTC.

The chain is built from TRBV6-5 and TRBJ2-7; 7 bases map to TRBD2. The V segment lost 6 bases and the J segment 0 bases; nucleotides outside the gene matches: 8. Germline assignment: CDR1 MNHEY and CDR2 SVGAGI. The length of the CDR3 is 15 residues. As DNA, the CDR3 is TGTGCCAGCAGCGCAGGTTCGGGGGGCTCCTACGAGCAGTACTTC. The encoded protein is CASSAGSGGSYEQYF.

This chain uses TRBV4-1 with TRBJ2-3; D remains ambiguous. The CDR3 has 18 residues. Deletions cut 1 base from V and 0 bases from J, with 17 bases between. Germline V gene sequence: CDR1 MGHRA, CDR2 YSYEKL. The CDR3 DNA sequence: TGCGCCAGCAGCCAAGTACCCCCCCCTACGCCTAGCACAGATACGCAGTATTTT. It encodes CASSQVPPPTPSTDTQYF.

The DNA of the CDR3 is TGTGCCAGCAGTCCCAGGACAGGGGGCCTCGCTGGCTACACCTTC. This encodes CASSPRTGGLAGYTF. The rearrangement links TRBV28 to TRBJ1-2, with 11 bases aligning to TRBD1. This CDR3 comprises 15 residues. In germline, CDR1 is MDHEN, CDR2 SYDVKM. V was pared by 5 bases and J by 7 bases, with 9 bases of the junction left unmatched.

The CDR3 DNA sequence: TGTGCCACCAGCTACCAGGGTCCCCCTAATGAAAAACTGTTTTTT. Translating gives CATSYQGPPNEKLFF. The chain uses TRBV15 and TRBJ1-4; D is perhaps TRBD1 (5 bases). The germline V and J ends were trimmed by 5 bases and 3 bases, with 13 bases remaining between them. This CDR3 is 15 amino acids long. Germline CDR1 LNHNV, CDR2 YYDKDF (reference sequence).

The genes are TRBV11-2 and TRBJ2-1, with 7 bases matching TRBD1. V was pared by 1 base and J by 5 bases, with 5 bases of the junction left unmatched. Germline assignment: CDR1 SGHAT and CDR2 FQNNGV. The CDR3 has 15 residues. Here the CDR3 reads CASSLGGTANNEQFF. The CDR3 region has the DNA TGTGCCAGCAGCTTAGGAGGGACAGCGAACAATGAGCAGTTCTTC.

The J gene is TRBJ1-5, the V gene TRBV27, with D possibly matching TRBD1 (6 bases). This CDR3 has 15 residues. Trimming pared 5 bases from V and 7 bases from J, leaving 18 bases between. Germline V gene sequence: CDR1 MNHEY, CDR2 SMNVEV (reference sequence). The DNA of the CDR3 is TGTGCCAGCAGTCCCATACAGGGTTTGGGACAGCCCCAGCATTTT. Protein sequence: CASSPIQGLGQPQHF.

This sequence joins TRBV12-3 or TRBV12-4 and TRBJ1-1; D ambiguous. V lost 5 bases, J lost 7 bases, and 11 bases lay in between. The CDR3 is made up of 12 amino acids. The CDR3 coding sequence is TGTGCCAGCAGTGTGAACGGGTTTGAAGCTTTCTTT. Amino acid sequence: CASSVNGFEAFF.

The rearrangement uses TRBV27 and TRBJ1-1, with D perhaps TRBD1 (6 bases). Deletions cut 4 bases from V and 0 bases from J, with 6 bases between. Germline V gives CDR1 MNHEY, CDR2 SMNVEV (reference sequence). The CDR3 runs to 13 residues. CDR3 sequence reads: CASSWDMNTEAFF. The DNA for the CDR3 is TGTGCCAGCAGTTGGGACATGAACACTGAAGCTTTCTTT.

The chain links TRBV27 to TRBJ2-7, with D tentatively TRBD1 (5 bases). Germline V lookup: CDR1 MNHEY, CDR2 SMNVEV (reference sequence). V was cut by 2 bases and J by 1 base, with 12 bases left in between. This CDR3 region has 15 residues. The CDR3 sequence: CASSLSYRTSYEQYF. The CDR3, as DNA: TGTGCCAGCAGTTTAAGTTACAGGACGTCCTACGAGCAGTACTTC.

The J gene is TRBJ2-7, the V gene TRBV12-3 or TRBV12-4; D is perhaps TRBD1 (6 bases). V was shortened by 8 bases and J by 7 bases, with 15 bases between the two germline ends. The CDR3 length is 12 residues. The CDR3 coding sequence is TGTGCCAGCGGGGCAGGGGATGCGGAGCAGTACTTC. The encoded protein is CASGAGDAEQYF.

This CDR3 is CASSEGASYGYTF. The CDR3 nucleotides read TGCGCCAGCAGTGAGGGAGCAAGCTATGGCTACACCTTC. This chain connects TRBV10-2 to TRBJ1-2, with D hard to call. This CDR3 comprises 13 residues. In germline, CDR1 is WSHSY, CDR2 SAAADI. V was shortened by 2 bases and J by 4 bases, with 8 bases between the two germline ends.

The V and J genes are TRBV10-3 and TRBJ1-4; 9 bases map to TRBD1. The CDR3 sequence is 12 residues long. V lost 10 bases and J lost 15; bases outside the gene matches: 12. Germline V CDR1 and CDR2: ENHRY, SYGVKD. CDR3 sequence reads: CATRTGDSTMFF. The DNA for the CDR3 is TGTGCCACCAGGACAGGGGATTCCACCATGTTTTTT.

In this sample, this clone turned up a few times. J is TRBJ1-2 and V is TRBV6-5, with 7 bases lining up with TRBD1. The germline CDR1 and CDR2 sequences are MNHEY and SVGAGI. The CDR3 extends over 14 amino acids. The V segment lost 2 bases and the J segment 8 bases; nucleotides outside the gene matches: 8. The chain's CDR3 is CASSYTGTAKGYTF. CDR3 sequence (DNA): TGTGCCAGCAGTTACACCGGGACAGCGAAAGGCTACACCTTC.

The rearrangement joins TRBV4-1 to TRBJ2-1, with 7 bases identical to TRBD2. The V and J ends lost 3 bases and 0 bases, in that order; junction bases with no gene match: 8. The CDR3 runs 17 residues. Germline V gene data show CDR1 as MGHRA and CDR2 as YSYEKL. The CDR3 region is CASSHLQGGSSYNEQFF. DNA of the CDR3: TGCGCCAGCAGCCATCTTCAGGGCGGGAGCTCCTACAATGAGCAGTTCTTC.

The rearrangement uses TRBV30 and TRBJ1-6; no reliable D call. V gave up 5 bases and J gave up 5 bases, with 13 bases separating them. Germline V gives CDR1 GTSNPN, CDR2 SVGIG (reference sequence). This CDR3 contains 14 residues. CDR3 DNA sequence: TGTGCCTGGTCATCCGGGATTAATAATTCACCCCTCCACTTT. Its protein is CAWSSGINNSPLHF.

This clone occurred a few times. V usage is TRBV9 and J usage is TRBJ2-1, with 10 bases fitting TRBD2. J lost 8 bases, V lost 0 bases, and 5 bases had no gene match. Per germline, CDR1 SGDLS and CDR2 YYNGEE. CDR3 length: 15 amino acids. The CDR3 reads CASSVASGSIDEQFF. The CDR3 nucleotides are TGTGCCAGCAGCGTAGCTAGCGGGAGTATCGATGAGCAGTTCTTC.

This clone was seen a handful of times. Other nucleotide sequences from this sample produce the same CDR3. This chain connects TRBV30 to TRBJ1-1, with TRBD1 matching over 8 bases. J lost 1 base, V lost 5 bases, and 0 bases had no gene match. CDR3 length: 12 residues. CDR1 GTSNPN and CDR2 SVGIG come from the germline V gene (reference sequence). CDR3 protein: CAWGTGNTEAFF. The CDR3 bases are TGTGCCTGGGGGACAGGGAACACTGAAGCTTTCTTT.

The rearrangement joins TRBV27 to TRBJ1-1; D perhaps matches TRBD1 (6 bases). The germline V and J ends were trimmed by 5 bases and 1 base, with 14 bases remaining between them. CDR1 MNHEY and CDR2 SMNVEV come from the germline V gene (reference sequence). CDR3 size: 15 residues. The CDR3 reads CASSLRTESNTEAFF. DNA of the CDR3: TGTGCCAGCAGTCTGCGGACAGAATCGAACACTGAAGCTTTCTTT.

This clone has a handful of counts. The chain carries TRBV7-8 and TRBJ1-1, with 9 bases that match TRBD1. The CDR3 is 18 amino acids. With 5 bases clipped from V and 3 bases from J, the junction kept 16 bases outside the gene matches. Germline values: CDR1 SGHVS, CDR2 FQNEAQ. The CDR3 DNA follows: TGTGCCAGCAGCCAATCCCGGGACAGGGTTGAGACGGACACTGAAGCTTTCTTT. Residues: CASSQSRDRVETDTEAFF. Looking up the rest from reference TRBV7-8 and TRBJ1-1 gives the full variable domain: GAGVSQSPRYKVAKRGQDVALRCDPISGHVSLFWYQQALGQGPEFLTYFQNEAQLDKSGLPSDRFFAERPEGSVSTLKIQRTQQEDSAVYLCASSQSRDRVETDTEAFFGQGTRLTVV.